Listed below are T cell receptor beta chains from one sample, sequenced in a study of T cells in Graves' hyperthyroidism and ophthalmopathy. TCRdb re-analysed the multiplex PCR reads in MiXCR, keeping a single row per CDR3 protein. There are 550,000 to 700,000 distinct CDR3 sequences in the sample; over 12% occur only once, and over 3.5% lies in the top ten. The specimen sequenced was blood. All receptors derive from a woman aged 35 to 49 with Graves' ophthalmopathy. CDR3s include the opening cysteine and the closing phenylalanine or tryptophan. Each record gives: D gene, V gene, CDR3 length, J gene, clone size, CDR3 protein, CDR3 DNA. A D gene is named only where the DNA matches it firmly. Only part of the rows carry a size: once, few, many, or a class if the clone is expanded.

>.|TRBV19|14|TRBJ1-1|many
CASSIDQKNTEAFF
TGTGCCAGTAGTATAGATCAAAAGAACACTGAAGCTTTCTTT
>.|TRBV10-1|14|TRBJ2-4|.
CASSESGTKNIQYF
TGCGCCAGCAGTGAGTCAGGCACCAAAAACATTCAGTACTTC
>.|TRBV6-5|16|TRBJ2-5|many
CASSYSGPRFGETQYF
TGTGCCAGCAGTTACTCGGGACCCCGGTTCGGAGAGACCCAGTACTTC
>.|TRBV15|14|TRBJ1-1|many
CATSMEGLATEAFF
TGTGCCACCAGCATGGAGGGGTTAGCAACTGAAGCTTTCTTT
>TRBD2|TRBV28|16|TRBJ2-5|many
CASSSTSGSPQETQYF
TGTGCCAGCAGTTCGACTAGCGGGAGTCCCCAAGAGACCCAGTACTTC
>.|TRBV18|14|TRBJ2-5|many
CASSPRTTIETQYF
TGTGCCAGCTCACCGCGGACTACCATAGAGACCCAGTACTTC
>.|TRBV7-9|14|TRBJ2-5|few
CASRQGSREETQYF
TGTGCCAGCAGACAAGGTAGCCGGGAAGAGACCCAGTACTTC
>TRBD1|TRBV14|17|TRBJ2-7|many
CASSQAPSSGGMYEQYF
TGTGCCAGCAGCCAAGCCCCCTCGTCAGGGGGCATGTACGAGCAGTACTTC
>.|TRBV6-5|11|TRBJ1-5|many
CASRSNQPQHF
TGTGCCAGCAGGAGCAATCAGCCCCAGCATTTT
>.|TRBV29-1|11|TRBJ1-2|.
CSVEEQDGYTF
TGCAGCGTTGAAGAACAGGATGGCTACACCTTC
>.|TRBV28|13|TRBJ1-6|many
CASSFAGHSPLHF
TGTGCCAGCAGTTTTGCAGGGCACTCACCCCTCCACTTT
>TRBD1|TRBV20-1|15|TRBJ1-6|few
CSARDRDSYNSPLHF
TGCAGTGCTAGAGACCGGGACAGCTATAATTCACCCCTCCACTTT
>.|TRBV5-1|15|TRBJ1-1|many
CASSLTPGENTEAFF
TGCGCCAGCAGCTTAACTCCGGGGGAGAACACTGAAGCTTTCTTT
>.|TRBV30|11|TRBJ2-7|many
CAWGLYYEQYF
TGTGCCTGGGGACTTTACTACGAGCAGTACTTC
>.|TRBV28|14|TRBJ2-7|.
CASTLARATYEQYF
TGTGCCTCAACTCTTGCGCGGGCAACCTACGAGCAGTACTTC
>.|TRBV28|17|TRBJ2-7|.
CASSPRPLEAARHERYF
TGTGCCAGCAGTCCTCGGCCCCTAGAAGCGGCGCGCCACGAGCGGTACTTC
>.|TRBV6-2/TRBV6-3|12|TRBJ2-7|many
CASSYPPYEQYF
TGTGCCAGCAGTTACCCACCCTACGAGCAGTACTTC
>TRBD1|TRBV30|13|TRBJ2-2|few
CAWSVDRGEELFF
TGTGCCTGGAGTGTTGACAGGGGAGAGGAGCTGTTTTTT
>.|TRBV27|14|TRBJ2-7|many
CASRRDRPSYEQYF
TGTGCCAGCAGGAGGGACCGACCTTCCTACGAGCAGTACTTC
>.|TRBV12-3/TRBV12-4|14|TRBJ1-1|many
CASSLTPMNTEAFF
TGTGCCAGCAGTTTGACACCCATGAACACTGAAGCTTTCTTT
>TRBD2|TRBV12-5|14|TRBJ2-2|many
CASAQSGSTGELFF
TGTGCTAGTGCCCAAAGCGGGAGTACCGGGGAGCTGTTTTTT
>TRBD1|TRBV2|14|TRBJ2-7|few
CASSEQGVGYEQYF
TGTGCCAGCAGCGAACAGGGGGTTGGGTACGAGCAGTACTTC
>.|TRBV19|13|TRBJ1-2|many
CASSIGRQNDYTF
TGTGCCAGTAGTATTGGCAGACAAAACGACTACACCTTC
>TRBD2|TRBV28|14|TRBJ2-7|many
CASMGLAGAYEQYF
TGTGCCAGCATGGGATTAGCGGGAGCTTACGAGCAGTACTTC
>TRBD2|TRBV24-1|16|TRBJ2-3|.
CATSEGAGEGTDTQYF
TGTGCCACCAGTGAAGGAGCGGGAGAAGGGACAGATACGCAGTATTTT
>.|TRBV20-1|14|TRBJ2-1|many
CSASSGWSYNEQFF
TGCAGTGCCAGCAGCGGGTGGTCCTACAATGAGCAGTTCTTC
>TRBD1|TRBV28|14|TRBJ2-5|few
CASSFDRGRETQYF
TGTGCCAGCAGTTTTGACAGGGGGCGGGAGACCCAGTACTTC
>TRBD1|TRBV19|14|TRBJ2-7|many
CASSMGQRAYEQYF
TGTGCCAGTAGTATGGGACAGCGAGCGTACGAGCAGTACTTC
>.|TRBV20-1|12|TRBJ2-7|many
CSASQTGYEQYF
TGCAGTGCTAGCCAAACAGGATACGAGCAGTACTTC
>TRBD1|TRBV7-2|15|TRBJ1-2|many
CASSTYRGGYYGYTF
TGTGCCAGCAGCACATACAGGGGCGGCTACTATGGCTACACCTTC
>TRBD2|TRBV6-5|15|TRBJ2-2|many
CASSSTGTSAGELFF
TGTGCCAGCAGCTCCACCGGGACTAGCGCCGGGGAGCTGTTTTTT
>.|TRBV19|12|TRBJ2-5|.
CASSMLGGSQYF
TGTGCCAGTAGTATGTTGGGGGGTTCTCAGTACTTC
>.|TRBV7-3|13|TRBJ1-1|many
CASSLGPHTEAFF
TGTGCCAGCAGCTTGGGGCCTCACACTGAAGCTTTCTTT
>.|TRBV6-2/TRBV6-3|14|TRBJ1-1|many
CASSNRFQNTEAFF
TGTGCCAGCAGTAACAGGTTTCAGAACACTGAAGCTTTCTTT
>.|TRBV6-2/TRBV6-3|13|TRBJ1-5|many
CASQIGGFQPQHF
TGTGCCAGCCAAATAGGGGGGTTTCAGCCCCAGCATTTT
>TRBD1|TRBV4-1|14|TRBJ1-2|many
CASSPLTGEWGYTF
TGCGCCAGCAGCCCACTTACAGGGGAGTGGGGCTACACCTTC
>.|TRBV7-8|16|TRBJ2-2|many
CASSLEVSPNTGELFF
TGTGCCAGCAGCTTAGAGGTTAGCCCGAACACCGGGGAGCTGTTTTTT
>TRBD2|TRBV7-9|15|TRBJ2-7|.
CASSWGLASSYEQYF
TGTGCCAGCAGCTGGGGACTAGCGAGCTCCTACGAGCAGTACTTC
>TRBD2|TRBV6-5|14|TRBJ2-7|many
CASEGLAGVYEQYF
TGTGCCAGCGAGGGACTAGCGGGAGTCTACGAGCAGTACTTC
>.|TRBV25-1|15|TRBJ2-4|many
CASSERGTAKNIQYF
TGTGCCAGCAGTGAACGGGGAACTGCCAAAAACATTCAGTACTTC
>.|TRBV30|12|TRBJ1-5|.
CAWSGPRGPQHF
TGTGCCTGGAGTGGCCCCCGGGGGCCCCAGCATTTT
>.|TRBV28|15|TRBJ2-7|many
CASLARGRTAREQYF
TGTGCCAGCTTAGCTAGGGGGAGAACTGCACGGGAGCAGTACTTC
>.|TRBV2|14|TRBJ1-5|many
CASRPESSNQPQHF
TGTGCCAGCAGACCTGAGAGCAGCAATCAGCCCCAGCATTTT
>.|TRBV19|12|TRBJ2-7|many
CASKGRTYEQYF
TGTGCCAGTAAGGGCAGGACCTACGAGCAGTACTTC
>TRBD1|TRBV29-1|13|TRBJ2-7|many
CSALDRGPGEQYF
TGCAGCGCTCTGGACAGGGGGCCAGGCGAGCAGTACTTC
>TRBD2|TRBV5-1|16|TRBJ2-7|.
CASSFGLAGGNYEQYF
TGCGCCAGCAGCTTCGGACTAGCGGGAGGCAACTACGAGCAGTACTTC
>TRBD1|TRBV27|14|TRBJ2-5|many
CASSLDREQETQYF
TGTGCCAGCAGTTTAGACAGGGAGCAAGAGACCCAGTACTTC
>.|TRBV30|12|TRBJ1-5|once
CAWSFGNQPQHF
TGTGCCTGGAGTTTCGGGAATCAGCCCCAGCATTTT
>.|TRBV6-1|14|TRBJ2-7|many
CASTPGGRGYEQYF
TGTGCCAGCACCCCAGGGGGGCGTGGGTACGAGCAGTACTTC
>.|TRBV28|13|TRBJ1-2|many
CASSPGYVYGYTF
TGTGCCAGCAGTCCCGGGTACGTCTATGGCTACACCTTC